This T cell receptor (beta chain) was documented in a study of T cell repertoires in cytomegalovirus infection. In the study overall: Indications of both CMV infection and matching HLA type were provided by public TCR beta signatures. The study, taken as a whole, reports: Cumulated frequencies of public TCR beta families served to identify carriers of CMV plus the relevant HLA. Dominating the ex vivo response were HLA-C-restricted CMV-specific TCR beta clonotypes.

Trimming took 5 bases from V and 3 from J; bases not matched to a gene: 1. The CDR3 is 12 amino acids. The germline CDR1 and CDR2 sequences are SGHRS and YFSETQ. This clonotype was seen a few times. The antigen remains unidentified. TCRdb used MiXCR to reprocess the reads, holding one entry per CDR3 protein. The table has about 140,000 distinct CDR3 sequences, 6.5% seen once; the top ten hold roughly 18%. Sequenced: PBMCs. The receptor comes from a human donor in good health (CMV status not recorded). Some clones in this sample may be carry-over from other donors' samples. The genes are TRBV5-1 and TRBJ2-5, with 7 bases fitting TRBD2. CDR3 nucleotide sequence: TGCGCCAGCAGACGGGGGGAAGAGACCCAGTACTTC. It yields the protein CASRRGEETQYF.